The 5 T cell receptor beta chains in this list originate from one sample, sequenced in a study of T cells after yellow fever vaccination. MiXCR was run by TCRdb on the 5' RACE reads, yielding one entry per CDR3 protein. The sample contains a few hundred thousand distinct CDR3 sequences, roughly a sixth of which appear only once. Sequences were derived from PBMCs, sampled before the yellow fever booster vaccination. The receptors were sampled from a young man who received the YFV17D yellow fever vaccine.

The V gene is TRBV18, the J gene TRBJ2-7, with 9 bases aligning to TRBD1. The trim removed 2 bases at V and 6 bases at J, leaving 8 bases unmatched. Germline values: CDR1 KGHSH, CDR2 LQKENI. The CDR3 spans 15 residues. The CDR3 nucleotides are TGTGCCAGCTCACCAGGACAGGGGATGGCTAGCGAGCAGTACTTC. Encoded protein: CASSPGQGMASEQYF.

V usage is TRBV10-3 and J usage is TRBJ1-6, with D unclear. The CDR3 spans 14 residues. Trimming cost V 4 bases and J 11 bases, with 15 bases left between them. Per germline, CDR1 ENHRY and CDR2 SYGVKD. The CDR3 spells CAISVGGRQTPLHF. In DNA form, the CDR3 reads TGTGCCATCAGTGTCGGCGGCCGTCAGACACCCCTCCACTTT.

V usage is TRBV12-5 and J usage is TRBJ2-1, with TRBD2 matching 12 bases. J lost 2 bases, V lost 0 bases, and 11 bases had no gene match. Germline V CDR1 and CDR2: LGHNT, FRNRAP. The CDR3 loop spans 20 amino acids. The CDR3, as DNA: TGTGCTAGTGGTTTGGTACTTGGGCTAGCGGGGGGGCGGACCTACAATGAGCAGTTCTTC. This codes for CASGLVLGLAGGRTYNEQFF.

This chain uses TRBV15 with TRBJ2-1, with no clear D. With 5 bases removed from V and 5 bases from J, the gap between germline ends came to 22 bases. The germline V gene encodes CDR1 LNHNV and CDR2 YYDKDF (reference sequence). The CDR3 length is 17 residues. The CDR3 here is CATSPPRRSMENNEQFF. CDR3 DNA: TGTGCCACCAGCCCCCCCCGGCGCAGTATGGAAAACAATGAGCAGTTCTTC.

This chain connects TRBV20-1 to TRBJ2-3, with D perhaps TRBD1 (6 bases). Per germline, CDR1 DFQATT and CDR2 SNEGSKA (reference sequence). V was trimmed by 1 base and J by 1 base, leaving 12 bases between them. This CDR3 comprises 15 residues. CDR3 protein: CSARAGAEGTDTQYF. CDR3 nucleotides: TGCAGTGCTAGAGCAGGGGCAGAGGGCACAGATACGCAGTATTTT.